This T cell receptor beta chain is drawn from a study of CD8+CD57+ T cells in acquired aplastic anemia. At the level of the study: When averaged, DNA from sorted CD4+ and CD8+ cells came to around 3.4 ug.

The germline V gene encodes CDR1 LNHNV and CDR2 YYDKDF (reference sequence). The CDR3 loop spans 17 amino acids. With regard to this clonotype: One junction end disagrees with the germline gene, perhaps due to a read error.

Genomic DNA was employed as the template in profiling TCR beta VDJ and CDR3. TCRdb fed the reads into MiXCR, producing one record per CDR3 protein. The data contain roughly 50,000 distinct CDR3 sequences, about 73% of them singletons. The sample taken for sequencing was sorted CD4+, CD8+, or CD8+CD57+ T cells (not recorded which) from PBMCs. The gene calls are TRBV15 and TRBJ1-5; 8 bases fit TRBD1. This clonotype originated in a human donor in good health, serving as a control. CDR3 protein: CATSRDPGAGGNQPQHF. The CDR3 bases are TGTGCCACCAGCAGAGATCCAGGGGCAGGGGGCAATCAGCCTCAGCATTTT.